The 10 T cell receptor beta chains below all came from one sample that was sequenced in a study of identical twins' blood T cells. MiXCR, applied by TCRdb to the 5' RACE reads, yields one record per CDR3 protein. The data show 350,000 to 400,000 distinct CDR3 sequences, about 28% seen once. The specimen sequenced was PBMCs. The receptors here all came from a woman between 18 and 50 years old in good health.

CDR3 region: CAISERDRSWVDEQYF. DNA for the CDR3: TGTGCCATCAGTGAGCGGGACAGATCCTGGGTAGACGAGCAGTACTTC. The chain carries TRBV10-3 and TRBJ2-7; TRBD1 matches 7 bases. The ends lost 2 bases at V and 5 bases at J; junction bases unmatched: 12. This CDR3 has 16 amino acids. Germline CDR1 ENHRY, CDR2 SYGVKD.

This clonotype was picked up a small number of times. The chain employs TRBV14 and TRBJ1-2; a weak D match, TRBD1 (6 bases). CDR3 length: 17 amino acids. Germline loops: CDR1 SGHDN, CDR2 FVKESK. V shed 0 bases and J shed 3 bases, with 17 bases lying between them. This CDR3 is CASSQDMYGGQDYGYTF. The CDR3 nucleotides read TGTGCCAGCAGCCAAGATATGTACGGGGGGCAGGACTATGGCTACACCTTC.

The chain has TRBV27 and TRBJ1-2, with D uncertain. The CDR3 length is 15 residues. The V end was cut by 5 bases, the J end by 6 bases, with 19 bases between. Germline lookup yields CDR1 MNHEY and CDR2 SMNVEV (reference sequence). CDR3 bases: TGTGCCAGCAGTCCTAATATATGGGGTGAAAATGGCTACACCTTC. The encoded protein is CASSPNIWGENGYTF.

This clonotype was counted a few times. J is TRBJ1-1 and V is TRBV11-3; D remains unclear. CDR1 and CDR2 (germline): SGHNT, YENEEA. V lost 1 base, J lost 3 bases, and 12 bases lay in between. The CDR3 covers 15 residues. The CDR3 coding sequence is TGTGCCAGCAGCTTAGGACTCCGGGCTTACACTGAAGCTTTCTTT. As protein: CASSLGLRAYTEAFF.

The CDR3 protein is CASSRDSRYRNQPQHF. CDR3 DNA: TGTGCCAGCAGCCGTGACAGCAGATACCGCAATCAGCCCCAGCATTTT. This chain connects TRBV7-2 to TRBJ1-5, with TRBD1 as a possible D gene (5 bases). The ends were cut back, 5 bases at V and 2 bases at J, with 16 bases in the middle. The CDR3 loop spans 16 amino acids. CDR1 and CDR2 from the germline V gene are SGHTA and FQGNSA. Full variable domain (outside the CDR3, taken from reference TRBV7-2 and TRBJ1-5): GAGVSQSPSNKVTEKGKDVELRCDPISGHTALYWYRQSLGQGLEFLIYFQGNSAPDKSGLPSDRFSAERTGGSVSTLTIQRTQQEDSAVYLCASSRDSRYRNQPQHFGDGTRLSIL.

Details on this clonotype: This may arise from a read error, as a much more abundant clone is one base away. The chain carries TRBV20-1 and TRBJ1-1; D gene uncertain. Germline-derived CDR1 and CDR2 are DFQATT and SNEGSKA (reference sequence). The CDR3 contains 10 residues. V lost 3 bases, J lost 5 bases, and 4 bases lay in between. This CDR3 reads CSASTTEAFF. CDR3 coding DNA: TGCAGTGCTAGCACAACTGAAGCTTTCTTT.

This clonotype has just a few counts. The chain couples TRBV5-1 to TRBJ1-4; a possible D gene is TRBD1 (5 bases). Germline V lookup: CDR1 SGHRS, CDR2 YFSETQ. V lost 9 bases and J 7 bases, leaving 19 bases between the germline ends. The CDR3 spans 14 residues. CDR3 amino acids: CATLPRGEGEKLFF. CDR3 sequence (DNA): TGCGCCACCCTGCCGCGGGGCGAGGGTGAAAAACTGTTTTTT.

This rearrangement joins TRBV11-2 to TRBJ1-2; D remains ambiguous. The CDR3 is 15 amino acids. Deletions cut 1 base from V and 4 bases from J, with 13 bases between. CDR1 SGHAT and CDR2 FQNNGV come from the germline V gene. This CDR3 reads CASSLARQLTYGYTF. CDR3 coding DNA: TGTGCCAGCAGCTTAGCCAGACAACTGACCTATGGCTACACCTTC.

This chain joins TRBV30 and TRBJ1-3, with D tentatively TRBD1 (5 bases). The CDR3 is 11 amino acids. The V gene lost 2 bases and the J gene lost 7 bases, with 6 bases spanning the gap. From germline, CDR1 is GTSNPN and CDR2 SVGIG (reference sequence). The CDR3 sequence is CAWSWGNTIYF. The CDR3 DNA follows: TGTGCCTGGAGTTGGGGGAACACCATATATTTT. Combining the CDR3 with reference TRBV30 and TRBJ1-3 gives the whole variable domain SQTIHQWPATLVQPVGSPLSLECTVEGTSNPNLYWYRQAAGRGLQLLFYSVGIGQISSEVPQNLSASRPQDRQFILSSKKLLLSDSGFYLCAWSWGNTIYFGEGSWLTVV.

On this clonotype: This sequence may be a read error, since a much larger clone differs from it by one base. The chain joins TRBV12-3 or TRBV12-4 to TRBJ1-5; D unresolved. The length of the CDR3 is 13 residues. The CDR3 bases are TGTACCAGCAGCCTTAAGTCAGAACAGCCCCAGCATTTT. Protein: CTSSLKSEQPQHF.